The 18 T cell receptor beta chains below come from one sample, sequenced in a study of spatial heterogeneity in lung cancer. Time point here: sample taken at primary tumor resection. TCRs were sequenced from unsorted whole RNA of tumor, nontumor lung or PBMC. MiXCR, applied by TCRdb to the 5' RACE reads, yields one record per CDR3 protein. The sample gives more than 35,000 distinct CDR3 sequences, 5.2% of which show up once; 20% to 30% is in the top ten. This specimen was PBMCs, taken at surgery. The source of these receptors is a female donor with early-stage non-small cell lung cancer.

This clonotype was counted at least ten times. The CDR3 DNA follows: TGCAGTGCTAGAGATCCGCTATTACAGTCCTACGAGCAGTACTTC. Residues: CSARDPLLQSYEQYF. J is TRBJ2-7 and V is TRBV20-1; D is ambiguous. The V and J ends lost 0 bases and 1 base respectively, with 13 bases between them. This CDR3 comprises 15 residues. In germline, CDR1 is DFQATT, CDR2 SNEGSKA (reference sequence).

Here the CDR3 DNA reads TGTGCCACCAGCAGAGAGACAGGGAACACTGAAGCTTTCTTT. Translation gives CATSRETGNTEAFF. The genes are TRBV15 and TRBJ1-1; D is possibly TRBD1 (6 bases). CDR1 and CDR2 (germline): LNHNV, YYDKDF (reference sequence). There are 14 residues in the CDR3. V lost 0 bases and J 1 base, leaving 6 bases between the germline ends.

The chain couples TRBV19 to TRBJ1-5; no firm D call. The CDR3 has 14 residues. Deletions cut 5 bases from V and 2 bases from J, with 10 bases between. Per germline, CDR1 LNHDA and CDR2 SQIVND (reference sequence). This CDR3 reads CASSVRMGNQPQHF. In nucleotides, the CDR3 is TGTGCCAGTAGTGTCCGTATGGGCAATCAGCCCCAGCATTTT.

A few counts support this clonotype. The chain links TRBV5-4 to TRBJ2-5; TRBD2 matches at 11 bases. Germline values: CDR1 SGHNT, CDR2 YYREEE (reference sequence). The CDR3 is made up of 16 amino acids. Trimming cost V 0 bases and J 4 bases; bases outside gene matches: 5. The CDR3 protein is CASSLASLAGGETQYF. The CDR3 DNA sequence: TGTGCCAGCAGCTTGGCCTCGCTAGCGGGGGGAGAGACCCAGTACTTC.

V gene TRBV9 combines with J gene TRBJ2-3; 7 nucleotides match TRBD2. The V and J ends lost 0 bases and 3 bases, in that order; junction bases with no gene match: 7. This CDR3 comprises 16 residues. Germline CDR1 and CDR2: SGDLS and YYNGEE. This CDR3 reads CASSVARGVVTDTQYF. DNA for the CDR3: TGTGCCAGCAGCGTAGCCCGGGGGGTAGTAACAGATACGCAGTATTTT.

This clonotype has just a few counts. This chain uses TRBV5-1 with TRBJ2-7, with 9 bases that match TRBD1. Looked up from germline, CDR1 is SGHRS and CDR2 is YFSETQ. CDR3 length: 16 amino acids. Trimming removed 0 bases from V and 6 bases from J; junction bases left unmatched: 10. CDR3 protein: CASSLEGPGTGFEQYF. DNA for the CDR3: TGCGCCAGCAGCTTGGAGGGGCCCGGGACAGGGTTCGAGCAGTACTTC.

This clonotype was seen repeatedly, ten times or more. The chain has TRBV29-1 and TRBJ1-4; D is unresolved. Germline CDR1 SQVTM, CDR2 ANQGSEA. The CDR3 spans 14 residues. V was clipped by 0 bases and J by 4 bases, with 9 bases between them. CDR3 amino acids: CSVEEGSGNEKLFF. The DNA of the CDR3 is TGCAGCGTTGAAGAGGGGTCTGGTAATGAAAAACTGTTTTTT. The entire variable domain, with the rest obtained from reference TRBV29-1 and TRBJ1-4, is as follows: SAVISQKPSRDICQRGTSLTIQCQVDSQVTMMFWYRQQPGQSLTLIATANQGSEATYESGFVIDKFPISRPNLTFSTLTVSNMSPEDSSIYLCSVEEGSGNEKLFFGSGTQLSVL.

This clonotype appeared many times. The chain links TRBV7-2 to TRBJ2-1; no clear D gene. The CDR3 sequence is 12 residues long. V was shortened by 1 base and J by 7 bases, with 5 bases between the two germline ends. From germline, CDR1 is SGHTA and CDR2 FQGNSA. CDR3 amino acids: CASSLGYNEQFF. DNA of the CDR3: TGTGCCAGCAGCTTAGGGTATAATGAGCAGTTCTTC.

This clonotype was found many times. The chain couples TRBV11-2 to TRBJ1-1, with TRBD1 matching 7 bases. Trimming at V came to 2 bases and at J to 0 bases, leaving 6 bases not matched to a gene. This CDR3 is 16 amino acids long. From germline, CDR1 is SGHAT and CDR2 FQNNGV. The CDR3 DNA sequence: TGTGCCAGCAGCTTACGCCCGACAGGGATGAACACTGAAGCTTTCTTT. Protein product: CASSLRPTGMNTEAFF.

This clonotype was detected ten times or more. V gene TRBV4-1 combines with J gene TRBJ1-2, with TRBD1 matching over 9 bases. After removal of 2 bases from V and 2 bases from J, the junction contained 6 bases not matched to a gene. The CDR3 is 16 amino acids. Germline V lookup: CDR1 MGHRA, CDR2 YSYEKL. The CDR3 is CASSQLTGGLNYGYTF. In DNA form, the CDR3 reads TGCGCCAGCAGCCAACTAACAGGGGGCTTGAACTATGGCTACACCTTC.

This clonotype has ten or more counts. This rearrangement joins TRBV24-1 to TRBJ2-7, with no clear D. The CDR3 is made up of 11 amino acids. Per germline, CDR1 KGHDR and CDR2 SFDVKD. The V and J ends lost 0 bases and 6 bases respectively, with 2 bases between them. The CDR3 loop reads CATSDLIEQYF. CDR3 sequence (DNA): TGTGCCACCAGTGATTTGATCGAGCAGTACTTC.

Concerning this clonotype itself: A much larger clonotype is one base distant, so this may be a read error. The chain couples TRBV4-1 to TRBJ2-7; D uncertain. Germline-derived CDR1 and CDR2 are MGHRA and YSYEKL. The CDR3 has 12 amino acids. The CDR3 sequence is CACSQDLYEQYF. CDR3 DNA: TGCGCCTGCAGCCAAGATTTGTACGAGCAGTACTTC.

This clonotype was observed many times. This chain joins TRBV29-1 and TRBJ2-4, with D perhaps matching TRBD1 or TRBD2 (5 bases each). The CDR3 loop spans 19 amino acids. V lost 1 base, J lost 0 bases, and 22 bases lay in between. Germline V lookup: CDR1 SQVTM, CDR2 ANQGSEA. CDR3 nucleotide sequence: TGCAGCGTTGAAGGGGACCAGGGCCAGACCCCCTTAGCCAAAAACATTCAGTACTTC. Translated: CSVEGDQGQTPLAKNIQYF.

As for this clonotype: A much larger clone differs from this one at a single base, so this may be a read error. The CDR3 does not end in the conserved phenylalanine or tryptophan, so this is likely a read error. V usage is TRBV6-6 and J usage is TRBJ2-7, with 7 bases lining up with TRBD1. CDR1 is MNHNY and CDR2 is SVGAGI in the germline V gene (reference sequence). Trimming cost V 7 bases and J 2 bases; bases outside gene matches: 5. This CDR3 spans 13 amino acids. The CDR3 spells CASTPGTAYEQYS. The CDR3 nucleotides read TGTGCCAGCACCCCTGGGACAGCCTACGAGCAGTACTCC.

This clonotype occurred many times. This chain uses TRBV2 with TRBJ1-1; D remains ambiguous. The CDR3 has 13 amino acids. V was cut by 3 bases and J by 1 base, with 6 bases left in between. Germline CDR1 reads SNHLY; CDR2 reads FYNNEI. The CDR3 region is CASSEKGNTEAFF. Here the CDR3 DNA reads TGTGCCAGCAGTGAGAAGGGGAACACTGAAGCTTTCTTT.

The J gene is TRBJ1-2, the V gene TRBV12-3 or TRBV12-4; tentative D call: TRBD1 (5 bases). The CDR3 runs 14 residues. Trimming removed 8 bases from V and 5 bases from J, with 18 bases in between. This chain's CDR3 is CASALGGFGYGYTF. The CDR3 DNA follows: TGTGCCAGCGCCCTCGGGGGTTTCGGGTATGGCTACACCTTC.

This clonotype showed up many times. This sequence joins TRBV28 and TRBJ1-1; the D is unclear. V was pared by 4 bases and J by 4 bases, with 4 bases between. From germline, CDR1 is MDHEN and CDR2 SYDVKM. There are 11 residues in the CDR3. CDR3 nucleotides: TGTGCCAGCAGTTGGGTCACTGAAGCTTTCTTT. It yields the protein CASSWVTEAFF.

This clonotype came up many times. The rearrangement links TRBV19 to TRBJ2-1; D not resolved. V shed 2 bases and J shed 9 bases, with 17 bases lying between them. Germline V gene sequence: CDR1 LNHDA, CDR2 SQIVND (reference sequence). The CDR3 length is 15 residues. The CDR3 nucleotides read TGTGCCAGTAGTATATCCGAACTCGGATCGGGTGAGCAGTTCTTC. This translates into CASSISELGSGEQFF.